This T cell receptor (beta chain) emerged from a study of shared clonotypes between healthy human individuals. Sequenced by immunoSEQ multiplex PCR; TCRdb stores in-frame clones only, minus some. The sample lists 980,000 or so clones; more than 75% were seen once. This CDR3 is built from 14 residues. V was shortened by 7 bases and J by 0 bases, with 10 bases between the two germline ends. Per germline, CDR1 WSHSY and CDR2 SAAADI. This chain connects TRBV10-2 to TRBJ1-3; D gene unclear. Input material: memory CD4+ T cells sorted from blood. Subset defined: CD45RA-negative fraction. The origin of this receptor is a man aged 18 to 30 in good health. The CDR3 loop is CASTDGLSGNTIYF. The CDR3 nucleotides are TGCGCCAGCACCGACGGTCTCTCTGGAAACACCATATATTTT.